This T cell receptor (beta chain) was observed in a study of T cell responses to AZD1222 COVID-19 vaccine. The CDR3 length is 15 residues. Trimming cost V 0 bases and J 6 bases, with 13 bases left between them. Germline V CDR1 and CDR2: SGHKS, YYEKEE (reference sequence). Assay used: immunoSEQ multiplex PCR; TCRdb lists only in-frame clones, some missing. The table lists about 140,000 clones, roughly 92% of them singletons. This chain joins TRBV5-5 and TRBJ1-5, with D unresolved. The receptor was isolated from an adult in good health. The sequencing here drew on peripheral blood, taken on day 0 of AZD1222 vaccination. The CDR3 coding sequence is TGTGCCAGCAGCTTGGGTATAGGGTCGCGTCAGCCCCAGCATTTT. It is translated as CASSLGIGSRQPQHF.